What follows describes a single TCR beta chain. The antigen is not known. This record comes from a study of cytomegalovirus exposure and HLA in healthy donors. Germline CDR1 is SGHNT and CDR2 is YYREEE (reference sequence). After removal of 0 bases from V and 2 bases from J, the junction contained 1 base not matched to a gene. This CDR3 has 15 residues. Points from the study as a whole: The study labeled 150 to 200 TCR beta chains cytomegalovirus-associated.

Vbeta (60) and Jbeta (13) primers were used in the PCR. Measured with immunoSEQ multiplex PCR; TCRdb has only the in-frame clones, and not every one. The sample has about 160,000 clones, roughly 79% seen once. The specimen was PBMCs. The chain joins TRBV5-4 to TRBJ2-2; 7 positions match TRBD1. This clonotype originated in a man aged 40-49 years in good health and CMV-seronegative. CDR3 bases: TGTGCCAGCAGCTTGGGGGACAGTAACACCGGGGAGCTGTTTTTT. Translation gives CASSLGDSNTGELFF.